This T cell receptor (beta chain) was identified during a study of CD8 T cells in Susac syndrome. A quantity of roughly 0.5 to 1 ug RNA underwent reverse transcription using random hexamers. The amplification used immunoSEQ multiplex PCR on TCR beta CDR3; it spanned 54 Vbeta and 13 Jbeta. Using its own MiXCR run on the immunoSEQ multiplex PCR reads, TCRdb lists one record per CDR3 protein. The table lists 150,000 to 200,000 distinct CDR3 sequences, 90% to 95% of them singletons. The TEMRA cells underwent FACS enrichment, while the CD8+ and CD4+ T cells underwent negative isolation. Regarding the study as a whole: Acknowledgment was made by the study that its TCR sequencing and HLA analysis involved a relatively small number of individuals.

There are 15 residues in the CDR3. V dropped 1 base and J dropped 6; count of bases not matched to a gene: 7. Germline V gives CDR1 LGHDT, CDR2 YNNKEL (reference sequence). On this clonotype: Antigen unknown.

The clonotype comes from a human donor in good health. Sequencing was done on a sample of CD4+ T cells from PBMCs. The V gene is TRBV3-1, the J gene TRBJ1-2, with 8 bases identical to TRBD1. This CDR3 is CASSQVRQGKDGYTF. CDR3 DNA sequence: TGTGCCAGCAGCCAAGTAAGACAGGGGAAGGATGGCTACACCTTC.